These 5 T cell receptor beta chains were all obtained from the same sample, sequenced in a study of T cell responses to AZD1222 COVID-19 vaccine. The table came from immunoSEQ multiplex PCR; TCRdb's copy has only in-frame clones and leaves some out. This sample has under 150,000 clones, with 70% to 90% found just once. The sequencing here drew on peripheral blood, taken on day 0 of AZD1222 vaccination. The receptors here all came from an adult in good health.

The chain links TRBV5-1 to TRBJ1-2; D is undetermined. The CDR3 is 14 amino acids. CDR1 SGHRS and CDR2 YFSETQ come from the germline V gene. Trimming pared 4 bases from V and 8 bases from J, leaving 18 bases between. In DNA form, the CDR3 reads TGCGCCAGCAGCCCCGGCGGAGCCTGGCTGGGCTACACCTTC. Translating gives CASSPGGAWLGYTF.

The CDR3 region has the DNA TGTGCCAGCAGTTCCCCACACAGGGGGCGCACCTACGAGCAGTACTTC. This gives the protein CASSSPHRGRTYEQYF. The chain employs TRBV28 and TRBJ2-7; 9 nucleotides agree with TRBD1. The CDR3 is 16 residues long. V was pared by 4 bases and J by 2 bases, with 9 bases of the junction left unmatched. Germline values: CDR1 MDHEN, CDR2 SYDVKM. The full variable domain, with the rest looked up from reference TRBV28 and TRBJ2-7, is DVKVTQSSRYLVKRTGEKVFLECVQDMDHENMFWYRQDPGLGLRLIYFSYDVKMKEKGDIPEGYSVSREKKERFSLILESASTNQTSMYLCASSSPHRGRTYEQYFGPGTRLTVT.

V usage is TRBV9 and J usage is TRBJ2-7, with D perhaps being TRBD1 or TRBD2 (5 bases each). The CDR3 covers 14 residues. Looked up from germline, CDR1 is SGDLS and CDR2 is YYNGEE. The ends were cut back, 3 bases at V and 7 bases at J, with 17 bases in the middle. CDR3 loop: CASSGGEGWEEQYF. DNA for the CDR3: TGTGCCAGCAGCGGAGGAGAGGGGTGGGAAGAGCAGTACTTC.

The genes are TRBV18 and TRBJ1-1; 7 bases align to TRBD1. The CDR3 is 15 amino acids. V dropped 5 bases and J dropped 2; count of bases not matched to a gene: 8. Germline V gene lookup returns CDR1 KGHSH and CDR2 LQKENI. CDR3 in DNA: TGTGCCAGCTCAACAACTTACAGGGGTAACACTGAAGCTTTCTTT. Translated: CASSTTYRGNTEAFF.

This rearrangement joins TRBV7-3 to TRBJ2-3, with TRBD2 matching over 12 bases. This CDR3 comprises 16 residues. Germline V gene data show CDR1 as SGHTA and CDR2 as FQGTGA. V was clipped by 5 bases and J by 2 bases; unmatched bases: 5. CDR3 nucleotide sequence: TGTGCCAGCAGCCCCGCTAGCGGGGGGGCCACAGATACGCAGTATTTT. Protein: CASSPASGGATDTQYF.